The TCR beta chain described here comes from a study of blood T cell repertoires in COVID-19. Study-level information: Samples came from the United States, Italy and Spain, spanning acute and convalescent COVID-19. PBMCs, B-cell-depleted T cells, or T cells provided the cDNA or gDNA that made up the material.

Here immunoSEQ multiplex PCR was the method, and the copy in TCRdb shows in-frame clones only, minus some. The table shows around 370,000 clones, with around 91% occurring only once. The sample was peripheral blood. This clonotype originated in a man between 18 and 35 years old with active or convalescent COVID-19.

CDR3 nucleotide sequence: TGTGCCAGCAGCTATAGCGGGAGTACCAATGAGCAGTTCTTC. Translation: CASSYSGSTNEQFF. The V and J genes are TRBV5-4 and TRBJ2-1, with 9 bases lining up with TRBD2. The CDR3 is 14 amino acids. The ends lost 3 bases at V and 6 bases at J; junction bases unmatched: 4. Germline CDR1 is SGHNT and CDR2 is YYREEE (reference sequence).